The present TCR beta chain was sequenced within a study of OX40 agonist ivuxolimab in advanced cancers. Using immunoSEQ multiplex PCR, the repertoire was profiled, and TCRdb retains in-frame clones only, with some absent. The sample holds over 65,000 clones, about nine tenths seen once. V dropped 2 bases and J dropped 3 bases, with 5 bases sitting between them. Germline CDR1 and CDR2: MNHEY and SVGAGI. CDR3 length equals 13 residues. The TCR originated in an adult with an advanced solid tumor such as melanoma, head and neck, liver or kidney cancer. The sample in question was CD4+ or CD8+ T cells sorted from blood, obtained in a trial of the OX40 agonist ivuxolimab. The chain uses TRBV6-5 and TRBJ2-1; D is undetermined. The CDR3 DNA reads TGTGCCAGCAGTTACGCGTTCTACAATGAGCAGTTCTTC. This translates into CASSYAFYNEQFF.